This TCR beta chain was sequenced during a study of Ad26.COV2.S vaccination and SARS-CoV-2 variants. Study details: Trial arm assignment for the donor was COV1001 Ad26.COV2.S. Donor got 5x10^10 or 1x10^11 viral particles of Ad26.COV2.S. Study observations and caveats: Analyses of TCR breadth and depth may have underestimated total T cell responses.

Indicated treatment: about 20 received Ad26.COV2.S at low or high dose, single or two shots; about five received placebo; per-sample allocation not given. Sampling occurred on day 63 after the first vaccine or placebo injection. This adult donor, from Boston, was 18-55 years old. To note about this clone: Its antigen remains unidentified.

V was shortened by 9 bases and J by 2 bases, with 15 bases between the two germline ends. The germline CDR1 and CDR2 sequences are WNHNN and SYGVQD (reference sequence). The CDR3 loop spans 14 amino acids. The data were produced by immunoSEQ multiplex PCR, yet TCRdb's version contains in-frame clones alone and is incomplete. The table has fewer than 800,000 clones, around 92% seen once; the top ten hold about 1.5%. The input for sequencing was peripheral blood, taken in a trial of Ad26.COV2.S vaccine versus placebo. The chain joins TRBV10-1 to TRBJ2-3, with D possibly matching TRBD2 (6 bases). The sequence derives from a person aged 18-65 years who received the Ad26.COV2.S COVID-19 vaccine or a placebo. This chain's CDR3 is CASGIGGDTDTQYF. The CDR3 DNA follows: TGCGCCAGTGGAATAGGAGGGGACACAGATACGCAGTATTTT.